This T cell receptor (beta chain) was identified in a study of cytomegalovirus exposure and HLA in healthy donors. As regards this clone: Its antigen remains unidentified.

Overall study findings and caveats: Association with HLA alleles at 0.05 false discovery rate was found for 17,000 or so TCR beta sequences in a later analysis. CMV serostatus alone was available as immune exposure information. About 87% or about 30% of the time was how often most TCR beta V segments were productive, according to an earlier analysis.

CDR3 length: 14 residues. V was trimmed by 2 bases and J by 6 bases, leaving 11 bases between them. CDR1 PRHDT and CDR2 FYEKMQ come from the germline V gene (reference sequence). 60 Vbeta and 13 Jbeta primers were used in PCR. The repertoire was sequenced with immunoSEQ multiplex PCR; TCRdb's copy has only in-frame clones and lacks some. The data show about 130,000 clones, about four fifths seen once. Sequenced material: PBMCs. The chain joins TRBV13 to TRBJ2-1, with a possible D match to TRBD1 (5 bases). The receptor's source is a woman in her 40s in good health and CMV-seropositive. In nucleotides, the CDR3 is TGTGCCAGCAGCTTAATGCAGGGATTCAATGAGCAGTTCTTC. This encodes CASSLMQGFNEQFF.